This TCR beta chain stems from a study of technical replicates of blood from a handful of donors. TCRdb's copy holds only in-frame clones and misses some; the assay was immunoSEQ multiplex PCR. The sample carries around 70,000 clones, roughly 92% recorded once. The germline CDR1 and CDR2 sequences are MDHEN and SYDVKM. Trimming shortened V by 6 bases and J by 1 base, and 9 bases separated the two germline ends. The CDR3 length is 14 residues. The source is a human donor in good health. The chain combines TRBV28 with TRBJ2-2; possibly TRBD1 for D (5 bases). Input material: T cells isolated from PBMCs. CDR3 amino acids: CASSRDRNTGELFF. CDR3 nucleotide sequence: TGTGCCAGCAGCCGAGACAGGAACACCGGGGAGCTGTTTTTT.